One sample yielded the 11 T cell receptor beta chains listed below, sequenced in a study of cytomegalovirus exposure and HLA in healthy donors. Assay: immunoSEQ multiplex PCR; the TCRdb copy retains only in-frame clones and omits some. The sample holds about 130,000 clones, 85% to 90% seen once. The sequenced material came from PBMCs. The source is a man between 25 and 39 years old in good health and CMV-seronegative.

This clone was picked up one time. The chain combines TRBV18 with TRBJ2-5; 12 nucleotides agree with TRBD2. V was pared by 6 bases and J by 2 bases, with 7 bases of the junction left unmatched. Germline V gives CDR1 KGHSH, CDR2 LQKENI. This CDR3 has 16 amino acids. In nucleotides, the CDR3 is TGTGCCAGCTCTCGGACTAGCGGGACCTATCAAGAGACCCAGTACTTC. Protein product: CASSRTSGTYQETQYF.

This chain uses TRBV2 with TRBJ2-1; TRBD2 aligns across 8 bases. The CDR3 is 16 amino acids. From germline, CDR1 is SNHLY and CDR2 FYNNEI. V shed 2 bases and J 9 bases; nucleotides not matched to a gene: 12. The CDR3 DNA sequence: TGTGCCAGCAGTGAACCTACGGGAGGGCCGGTGAGTGAGCAGTTCTTC. Translation: CASSEPTGGPVSEQFF. The variable domain in full, with the rest retrieved from reference TRBV2 and TRBJ2-1, is EPEVTQTPSHQVTQMGQEVILRCVPISNHLYFYWYRQILGQKVEFLVSFYNNEISEKSEIFDDQFSVERPDGSNFTLKIRSTKLEDSAMYFCASSEPTGGPVSEQFFGPGTRLTVL.

This clone was seen once. This chain links TRBV9 with TRBJ1-4; a weak D match, TRBD1 (6 bases). Per the germline V gene, CDR1 is SGDLS and CDR2 is YYNGEE. Trimming removed 0 bases from V and 8 bases from J, with 14 bases in between. The CDR3 covers 15 residues. For the CDR3, the DNA is TGTGCCAGCAGCGTAGCCAGGGGTGGATTGGAAAAACTGTTTTTT. Amino acids: CASSVARGGLEKLFF.

The chain's CDR3 is CASPRASGSHEQFF. For the CDR3, the DNA is TGTGCCAGCCCTCGGGCTAGCGGGAGCCATGAGCAGTTCTTC. The chain employs TRBV7-9 and TRBJ2-1, with TRBD2 matching 10 bases. Germline V gene sequence: CDR1 SEHNR, CDR2 FQNEAQ (reference sequence). V dropped 8 bases and J dropped 8; count of bases not matched to a gene: 9. This CDR3 contains 14 residues.

The rearrangement uses TRBV5-6 and TRBJ2-3, with 8 bases identical to TRBD2. With 6 bases clipped from V and 13 bases from J, the junction kept 16 bases outside the gene matches. CDR1 is SGHDT, CDR2 YYEEEE, per germline. This CDR3 region has 14 residues. Written as DNA, the CDR3 is TGTGCCAGCACCCAAGGAGGTCGGGAGGGGTCGGAGTATTTT. The encoded protein is CASTQGGREGSEYF.

This clone counts as medium-sized. V and J are TRBV6-4 and TRBJ2-6, with 9 bases identical to TRBD2. V trimming: 0 bases; J trimming: 0 bases; junction bases outside the gene matches: 0. This CDR3 region has 17 residues. Per germline, CDR1 MRHNA and CDR2 SNTAGT. CDR3 DNA: TGTGCCAGCAGTGACTCTAGCGGGGGCTCTGGGGCCAACGTCCTGACTTTC. Translated, it gives CASSDSSGGSGANVLTF.

For the CDR3, the DNA is TGTGCCAGCAGCAAGACAGGGGTGGGGTCCTACGAGCAGTACTTC. Amino acids: CASSKTGVGSYEQYF. This chain joins TRBV5-8 and TRBJ2-7; TRBD1 agrees at 8 bases. V was pared by 4 bases and J by 1 base, with 7 bases of the junction left unmatched. The CDR3 sequence is 15 residues long. The V gene's germline CDR1 is SGHTS and CDR2 YDEGEE.

The V gene is TRBV18, the J gene TRBJ2-5; possible D gene TRBD1, 5 bases. The length of the CDR3 is 11 residues. Germline CDR1 KGHSH, CDR2 LQKENI. The V and J ends lost 6 bases and 3 bases respectively, with 5 bases between them. CDR3 loop: CASSDKETQYF. The CDR3, as DNA: TGTGCCAGCTCGGACAAAGAGACCCAGTACTTC.

V gene TRBV18 combines with J gene TRBJ2-1; D not resolved. The V gene lost 2 bases and the J gene lost 4 bases, with 9 bases spanning the gap. This CDR3 has 14 residues. Germline V gene lookup returns CDR1 KGHSH and CDR2 LQKENI. CDR3 sequence: CASSPIQAYNEQFF. CDR3 in DNA: TGTGCCAGCTCACCAATCCAGGCGTACAATGAGCAGTTCTTC.

V gene TRBV10-1 combines with J gene TRBJ2-7; 9 bases are a match to TRBD1. The germline CDR1 and CDR2 sequences are WNHNN and SYGVQD (reference sequence). The junction had 5 bases not matched to a gene; V was cut back by 4 bases and J by 7 bases. This CDR3 comprises 13 residues. The CDR3 nucleotides read TGCGCCAGCAGTGGGGCGACAGGGGGAGAGCAGTACTTC. Protein product: CASSGATGGEQYF.

The chain links TRBV10-3 to TRBJ1-2; D remains ambiguous. Germline V gene data show CDR1 as ENHRY and CDR2 as SYGVKD. The CDR3 has 11 residues. Trimming removed 7 bases at V and 8 bases at J, with 11 bases between. The CDR3 DNA is TGTGCCATCAAGGTCGGGGAAGGCTACACCTTC. Protein product: CAIKVGEGYTF.